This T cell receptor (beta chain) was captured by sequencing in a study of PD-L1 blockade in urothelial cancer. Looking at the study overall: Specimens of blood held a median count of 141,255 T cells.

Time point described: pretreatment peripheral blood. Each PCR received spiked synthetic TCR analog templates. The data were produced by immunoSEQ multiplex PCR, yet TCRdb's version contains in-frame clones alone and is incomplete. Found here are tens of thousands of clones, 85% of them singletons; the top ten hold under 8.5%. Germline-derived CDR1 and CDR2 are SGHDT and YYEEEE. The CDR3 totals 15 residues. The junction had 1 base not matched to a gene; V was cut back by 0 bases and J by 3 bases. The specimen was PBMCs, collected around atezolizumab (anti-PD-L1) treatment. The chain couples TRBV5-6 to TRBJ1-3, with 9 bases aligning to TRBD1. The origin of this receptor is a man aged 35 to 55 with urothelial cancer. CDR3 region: CASSLEDRGGNTIYF. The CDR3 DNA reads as TGTGCCAGCAGCTTGGAGGACAGGGGTGGAAACACCATATATTTT.